This TCR beta chain was sequenced in a study of cytomegalovirus exposure and HLA in healthy donors (dated by TCRdb to 2017 to 2019). Regarding the complete study: A later analysis indicated that the 90 to 150 validation repertoires were generated on the platform also employed for the 700 or so repertoires of the first cohort. The study aimed to test whether signatures of past pathogen exposure could be identified by cataloging public T cell receptors. In addition to the first cohort of 500 to 850 subjects, a separate validation cohort of 130 or so different subjects was used. High-throughput TCR immunosequencing, statistical association of individual TCRs with disease status, and machine learning were combined to predict cytomegalovirus infection status. The investigation overall reported the following: The classifier was reported to diagnose cytomegalovirus status with high specificity and sensitivity in both the original and validation cohorts. A later analysis found that TCRs clustered in the first cohort also tended to co-occur in the 100 to 150 validation repertoires, with 94% of cluster scores above 0. A total of around 150 TCR beta chains were listed by the study as associated with cytomegalovirus. Across donors, most TCR sequences were observed very rarely, whereas some public TCRs were present in many individuals. A later analysis had no HLA typing for the validation cohort, so co-occurrence there was scored across all 130 or so repertoires. The authors suggested that the approach could potentially be extended to other disease states and immunological phenotypes. In vitro tests confirmed that a few of the cytomegalovirus-associated TCR beta chains recognize cytomegalovirus antigens.

The donors were included in the validation cohort of over a hundred subjects, a group kept apart from the approximately 650-subject first cohort. Germline trimming amounts to 7 bases on V and 3 bases on J, with 3 as the count of junction bases outside the gene matches. In the germline V gene (reference sequence), CDR1 corresponds to SEHNR and CDR2 to FQNEAQ. The CDR3 has 12 amino acids, counting the end cysteine and phenylalanine. Just the 36-base CDR3 DNA is kept, in frame starting at base 1. To prepare the library, the immunoSEQ multiplex PCR assay was applied. Per the original workflow: A statistical classification framework was built for diagnosing cytomegalovirus status from the catalog of TCR beta chain sequences. Sourced from immuneACCESS, this table was stored by TCRdb with only in-frame sequences that have V and J called. A share of the clones is absent; for the studies checked, an unresolved V gene accounts for under half, and the remainder has no known explanation. V and J calls and clone size are those listed in that table; D and trimming were worked out from the DNA. The table for this sample lists approximately 140,000 clones; approximately 86% of them were counted only once. Around 10% of the sample is held by the ten biggest clonotypes.

Notes on this clone: The target of this receptor is not known. No base quality information exists; no much larger clone differs at one position.

This receptor was taken from a man aged 18 to 30 in good health and CMV-seropositive. Rearrangement joined TRBV7-9 to TRBJ2-7, and TRBD1 matches 7 of the central bases. The sequenced sample consisted of PBMCs. The CDR3 region: CASTRTGYEQYF. The sequenced DNA: TGTGCCAGCACCAGGACAGGCTACGAGCAGTACTTC. Reference TRBV7-9 and TRBJ2-7 proteins supply the regions before and after the CDR3; the full variable domain is: DTGVSQNPRHKITKRGQNVTFRCDPISEHNRLYWYRQTLGQGPEFLTYFQNEAQLEKSRLLSDRFSAERPKGSFSTLEIQRTEQGDSAMYLCASTRTGYEQYFGPGTRLTVT.